The subject of this entry is one T cell receptor beta chain. It lacks a known antigen. A read error may produce the germline difference seen at one junction end. Without any cell sorting, total RNA and DNA were extracted together from approximately 20-30 mg of bulk tissue using the AllPrep DNA/RNA mini kit. Surgical resection was performed in China between November 2015 and 2016 on about 5 patients with histopathologically diagnosed primary liver carcinoma. At the time of sampling, the patients were treatment-naive and had chronic HBV infection. Five spatially separated regions were sampled per tumor: superior, inferior, left-lateral and right-lateral poles, plus the tumor centre. According to histology, viable tumor cells made up more than 85% of every tumor sample. Pieces of fresh tumor and adjacent tissue were cut in half, with one half kept in RNAlater at -80 degrees C and the other half sent for histology.

This sample was included in a study of tumor-infiltrating lymphocytes in primary liver carcinoma (dated by TCRdb to the late 2010s). Background on the whole study: Of the five patients, three men and two women aged 30 to 69 years, four had hepatocellular carcinoma and one had combined HCC and intrahepatic cholangiocarcinoma. Tumors of the five patients were stage T1-T3 N0M0 with maximum diameters of about 4 to 10 cm. Samples yielded roughly 3.65 to 7.13 million productive TCRbeta reads; read depth did not differ significantly between tissue types. Across five regions of each liver tumor, along with adjacent normal tissue and blood, the study brought together TCRbeta repertoire sequencing, expression microarrays and whole-exome sequencing. A total of approximately 35 specimens from 5 patients underwent TCRbeta repertoire sequencing, comprising 25 tumor regions, 5 adjacent noncancerous liver tissues and 5 peripheral blood samples. To link TCRbeta repertoire diversity with the local molecular phenotype, the roughly 27 tumor region samples were profiled using Agilent mRNA microarrays. Reproducibility between technical replicate repertoires was high, with correlation coefficients above 0.95 and mean shared-clone rates roughly 0.87.

The CDR1 and CDR2 encoded by the germline V gene are SQVTM and ANQGSEA. Measured from the cysteine to the phenylalanine, the CDR3 is 16 residues long. Here the CDR3 DNA is all that survives: 48 bases in frame from base 1. Overall study results and their limits: Because only the TCR beta chain was sequenced and unpaired alpha chains were not captured, true repertoire diversity is likely underestimated. The top 250 clones made up a significantly larger repertoire fraction in tumors than in blood (p = 0.039). Bulk unsorted samples precluded comparing CD4+ and CD8+ T cell repertoires. Consistent with antigen-driven expansion, pairs of tumor regions showed higher repertoire overlap (mean roughly 35%) than either tumor-adjacent pairs (around 17%) or tumor-blood pairs (about 14%). Only roughly 7-24% of top clones appeared in all five regions of a tumor, which suggests that tumor-infiltrating T cells are spatially heterogeneous. Only 4 or 5 patients were included in the study, and the authors note that the findings should be validated in a larger study.

Using a constant-region primer and ProtoScript II reverse transcriptase, TCRbeta-specific cDNA was reverse-transcribed from approximately 0.55 ug total RNA. TCRbeta libraries were built with three nested multiplex PCR rounds, a slightly modified ARM-PCR procedure. The first two PCR rounds used multiplex TRBV1-TRBV30 forward primers with a Cbeta reverse primer, each for 10 cycles. Sample barcodes and Illumina adapters were attached in a final 25-cycle PCR using Deep VentR polymerase. Amplicons of 200-500 bp were gel-purified with a QIAquick gel extraction kit before sequencing. The TCRbeta amplicons were sequenced with 250-bp paired-end reads on an Illumina HiSeq 2500. Under the source paper's analysis protocol: To recover full CDR3 sequences, reads were quality-trimmed using Trimmomatic v0.33 and paired reads were then merged using FLASH v1.2.11. V, D and J germline segments were assigned to the rearranged TCRbeta sequences by MiGEC v1.2.1b. Clonotype statistics and Shannon-Wiener diversity indices were computed with VDJtools v1.0.0. To cut down on sampling bias, every analysis after diversity analysis relied on just the 250 most abundant clonotypes from each sample. The public reads were reanalyzed by TCRdb: fastp trimming at Q25, MiXCR alignment, in-frame beta chains only. Every CDR3 protein is listed once, alongside the most common genes and DNA of its rows. The V and J calls, along with clone size, are taken from TCRdb and not from the paper's own processing. Recorded for this sample are more than 85,000 distinct CDR3 sequences; roughly 80% of them occurred a single time. The ten largest clonotypes hold 15% to 25% of the sample.

The sample taken for sequencing was liver tumor tissue from sampling region 3. The label giving this sample's cell subset or site can be read as: tumor region T3, left-lateral pole. This receptor was obtained from a man in his forties or fifties with primary liver carcinoma and hepatitis B virus infection. The chain couples TRBV29-1 to TRBJ2-2, with 8 bases in between that match TRBD1. At the DNA level, the sequence is TGCAGCGTTGAAAGGTTGGACAGGGTGGGCACCGGGGAACTGTTTTTT. This gives the protein CSVERLDRVGTGELFF.